The 8 T cell receptor beta chains listed next were all sequenced from one sample in a study of T cells in localized non-small cell lung cancer. Clones were sequenced by immunoSEQ multiplex PCR, and TCRdb holds only the in-frame ones, with some missing. The sample has 25,000 to 30,000 clones, approximately 89% seen once. The source was peripheral blood, collected before any cancer treatment. Receptor source: a female donor aged 60 or older with stage I lung adenocarcinoma.

V usage is TRBV10-2 and J usage is TRBJ1-1, with D perhaps TRBD1 (5 bases). V was shortened by 7 bases and J by 3 bases, with 15 bases between the two germline ends. The V gene's germline CDR1 is WSHSY and CDR2 SAAADI. This CDR3 contains 14 residues. The CDR3 coding sequence is TGCGCCAGCAACGGAAATGGGGCGGACACTGAAGCTTTCTTT. Its translation is CASNGNGADTEAFF.

This clone was found once. This sequence joins TRBV5-4 and TRBJ1-6, with TRBD1 as a possible D gene (5 bases). This CDR3 spans 14 amino acids. Germline-derived CDR1 and CDR2 are SGHNT and YYREEE (reference sequence). V lost 2 bases and J 10 bases, leaving 13 bases between the germline ends. The CDR3 loop is CASSLGGGDSPLHF. CDR3 coding DNA: TGTGCCAGCAGCTTAGGCGGGGGTGACTCACCCCTCCACTTT.

The chain joins TRBV14 to TRBJ2-7; 7 bases fit TRBD1. This CDR3 is built from 13 residues. Per germline, CDR1 SGHDN and CDR2 FVKESK. V was pared by 5 bases and J by 2 bases, with 3 bases of the junction left unmatched. The CDR3 bases are TGTGCCAGCAGCAAGACAGGGCCCTACGAGCAGTACTTC. Translated: CASSKTGPYEQYF.

This chain connects TRBV28 to TRBJ1-6; D may be TRBD1 (5 bases). With 2 bases removed from V and 9 bases from J, the gap between germline ends came to 5 bases. This CDR3 is built from 12 residues. Per the germline V gene, CDR1 is MDHEN and CDR2 is SYDVKM. CDR3 in amino acids: CASSLGGSPLHF. The CDR3 nucleotides read TGTGCCAGCAGTTTAGGGGGTTCACCCCTCCACTTT.

This chain joins TRBV9 and TRBJ2-7, with a possible D match to TRBD2 (5 bases). Germline V gene lookup returns CDR1 SGDLS and CDR2 YYNGEE. V was trimmed by 0 bases and J by 5 bases, leaving 12 bases between them. CDR3 length equals 14 residues. CDR3 protein: CASSVEPRANEQYF. The CDR3 bases are TGTGCCAGCAGCGTAGAGCCGCGGGCAAACGAGCAGTACTTC.

The V call is TRBV14, the J call TRBJ2-1, with 9 bases fitting TRBD2. The CDR3 totals 16 residues. The ends lost 0 bases at V and 5 bases at J; junction bases unmatched: 5. Germline-derived CDR1 and CDR2 are SGHDN and FVKESK. In nucleotides, the CDR3 is TGTGCCAGCAGCCAAGATATGGTAGCGGGAGACAATGAGCAGTTCTTC. It specifies CASSQDMVAGDNEQFF.

V and J are TRBV7-9 and TRBJ2-2; D call uncertain. This CDR3 contains 14 residues. Germline V gene sequence: CDR1 SEHNR, CDR2 FQNEAQ (reference sequence). The germline V and J ends were trimmed by 7 bases and 4 bases, with 13 bases remaining between them. CDR3 sequence: CASTPLESTGELFF. The CDR3 bases are TGTGCCAGCACCCCCCTAGAGAGCACCGGGGAGCTGTTTTTT.

This clone has a single count. V and J are TRBV28 and TRBJ1-5, with 7 bases matching TRBD1. Germline CDR1 and CDR2: MDHEN and SYDVKM. V trimming: 4 bases; J trimming: 5 bases; junction bases outside the gene matches: 5. CDR3 length equals 14 residues. As DNA, the CDR3 is TGTGCCAGCAGTTCGGGACAGTCTTATCAGCCCCAGCATTTT. This encodes CASSSGQSYQPQHF.